These 18 T cell receptor beta chains share one sample of origin, sequenced in a study of T cell responses to AZD1222 COVID-19 vaccine. Method: immunoSEQ multiplex PCR; TCRdb's copy keeps in-frame clones and lacks some. The sample contains roughly 70,000 clones, about 85% of which appear only once. Sample: peripheral blood, taken on day 0 of AZD1222 vaccination. The origin of the receptors is an adult in good health.

CDR3 sequence reads: CASSTFFEGYEKLFF. The CDR3 DNA follows: TGTGCCAGTAGTACCTTCTTTGAAGGGTATGAAAAACTGTTTTTT. The chain uses TRBV19 and TRBJ1-4; D remains unclear. This CDR3 has 15 amino acids. Germline V gene sequence: CDR1 LNHDA, CDR2 SQIVND (reference sequence). V lost 4 bases and J lost 6, with 15 bases in between.

The chain combines TRBV5-4 with TRBJ1-2; maybe TRBD1 (5 bases). This CDR3 has 13 amino acids. Germline CDR1 and CDR2: SGHNT and YYREEE (reference sequence). The ends were cut back, 0 bases at V and 5 bases at J, with 8 bases in the middle. DNA of the CDR3: TGTGCCAGCAGCTTGGCAGGGATGTATGGCTACACCTTC. It is translated as CASSLAGMYGYTF.

The rearrangement links TRBV18 to TRBJ1-3; 7 bases match TRBD1. J was trimmed by 4 bases and V by 3 bases; bases with no gene match: 0. The CDR3 runs 13 residues. In germline, CDR1 is KGHSH, CDR2 LQKENI. CDR3 in DNA: TGTGCCAGCTCACCGGGACAGGGAAACACCATATATTTT. This translates into CASSPGQGNTIYF.

The chain recombines TRBV7-2 with TRBJ1-1; D is unclear. The germline V gene encodes CDR1 SGHTA and CDR2 FQGNSA. V dropped 4 bases and J dropped 3 bases, with 12 bases sitting between them. The CDR3 has 14 amino acids. The CDR3 nucleotides are TGTGCCAGCAGCTCCCCTGAGCCCTACACTGAAGCTTTCTTT. Translating it yields CASSSPEPYTEAFF.

This rearrangement joins TRBV18 to TRBJ1-3, with TRBD1 as a possible D gene (5 bases). Germline V gene sequence: CDR1 KGHSH, CDR2 LQKENI. The CDR3 spans 15 residues. V shed 6 bases and J shed 2 bases, with 14 bases lying between them. DNA for the CDR3: TGTGCCAGCTCCCCCAACGGGGGAACTGGAAACACCATATATTTT. It specifies CASSPNGGTGNTIYF.

The chain couples TRBV27 to TRBJ2-7; 9 bases agree with TRBD1. The germline gives CDR1 MNHEY, CDR2 SMNVEV (reference sequence). The CDR3 contains 13 residues. J was trimmed by 4 bases and V by 6 bases; bases with no gene match: 4. The CDR3 reads CASRLTGGYEQYF. CDR3 DNA: TGTGCCAGCAGATTGACAGGGGGTTACGAGCAGTACTTC.

The chain uses TRBV7-3 and TRBJ1-6; 8 nucleotides align to TRBD1. The CDR3 spans 14 residues. J gave up 10 bases and V 5 bases, and 7 bases lay outside the gene matches. Germline V CDR1 and CDR2: SGHTA, FQGTGA. The CDR3 is CASSPGPGGSPLHF. The CDR3 DNA is TGTGCCAGCAGCCCAGGGCCAGGGGGCTCACCCCTCCACTTT.

The chain uses TRBV5-4 and TRBJ2-1; 8 nucleotides line up with TRBD2. The CDR3 length is 15 residues. J lost 4 bases, V lost 4 bases, and 7 bases had no gene match. In germline, CDR1 is SGHNT, CDR2 YYREEE (reference sequence). The CDR3 DNA is TGTGCCAGCAGCCCGAGCGGGAGACCTTACAATGAGCAGTTCTTC. Protein product: CASSPSGRPYNEQFF.

This chain uses TRBV29-1 with TRBJ2-7, with a possible D match to TRBD2 (7 bases). In germline, CDR1 is SQVTM, CDR2 ANQGSEA. This CDR3 has 13 amino acids. Trimming cost V 7 bases and J 0 bases, with 13 bases left between them. CDR3: CSAAGANSYEQYF. CDR3 bases: TGCAGCGCCGCGGGGGCTAACTCCTACGAGCAGTACTTC.

The V call is TRBV27, the J call TRBJ1-5; 7 bases agree with TRBD1. Germline V lookup: CDR1 MNHEY, CDR2 SMNVEV (reference sequence). J was trimmed by 2 bases and V by 4 bases; bases with no gene match: 2. This CDR3 is 14 amino acids long. CDR3 nucleotides: TGTGCCAGCAGTTCCGGGACAGGCAATCAGCCCCAGCATTTT. This encodes CASSSGTGNQPQHF.

This chain links TRBV7-8 with TRBJ1-5, with TRBD1 as a possible D gene (6 bases). Per the germline V gene, CDR1 is SGHVS and CDR2 is FQNEAQ. The CDR3 is 13 amino acids. Trimming pared 8 bases from V and 5 bases from J, leaving 13 bases between. The CDR3 here is CASGGAGDQPQHF. The CDR3, as DNA: TGTGCCAGCGGGGGGGCGGGAGATCAGCCCCAGCATTTT. Together with reference TRBV7-8 and TRBJ1-5, the CDR3 gives the full variable domain: GAGVSQSPRYKVAKRGQDVALRCDPISGHVSLFWYQQALGQGPEFLTYFQNEAQLDKSGLPSDRFFAERPEGSVSTLKIQRTQQEDSAVYLCASGGAGDQPQHFGDGTRLSIL.

The CDR3 loop is CSVEITGTGVGGYTF. CDR3 in DNA: TGCAGCGTTGAAATTACGGGGACTGGGGTCGGTGGCTACACCTTC. The V gene is TRBV29-1, the J gene TRBJ1-2; tentative D call: TRBD1 (5 bases). Trimming took off 2 bases at V and 7 bases at J, with 20 bases between the two ends. The CDR3 consists of 15 residues. CDR1 SQVTM and CDR2 ANQGSEA come from the germline V gene.

This chain connects TRBV30 to TRBJ1-3, with TRBD1 matching 8 bases. The CDR3 length is 13 residues. Germline V gene data show CDR1 as GTSNPN and CDR2 as SVGIG (reference sequence). V shed 4 bases, J shed 2 bases, and the junction held 1 base outside the gene matches. CDR3 residues: CAWKQGAGNTIYF. CDR3 nucleotide sequence: TGTGCCTGGAAACAGGGGGCTGGAAACACCATATATTTT.

This chain links TRBV7-6 with TRBJ2-3; the D call may be TRBD1 or TRBD2 (5 bases each). V dropped 5 bases and J dropped 1 base, with 22 bases sitting between them. This CDR3 region has 18 residues. Germline V CDR1 and CDR2: SGHVS, FNYEAQ. The DNA for the CDR3 is TGTGCCAGCAGCCCTGGGGGTAGTAGGGCCCTTGGCACAGATACGCAGTATTTT. Amino acid sequence: CASSPGGSRALGTDTQYF. Variable domain in full (rest from reference TRBV7-6 and TRBJ2-3): GAGVSQSPRYKVTKRGQDVALRCDPISGHVSLYWYRQALGQGPEFLTYFNYEAQQDKSGLPNDRFSAERPEGSISTLTIQRTEQRDSAMYRCASSPGGSRALGTDTQYFGPGTRLTVL.

The chain links TRBV5-1 to TRBJ2-7, with D perhaps being TRBD1 or TRBD2 (5 bases each). Germline V CDR1 and CDR2: SGHRS, YFSETQ. The CDR3 extends over 14 amino acids. The V and J ends lost 0 bases and 3 bases respectively, with 10 bases between them. CDR3 coding DNA: TGCGCCAGCAGCTTGGTCGACAGCGGCTACGAGCAGTACTTC. It yields the protein CASSLVDSGYEQYF.

In this sample, this clone turned up once. The chain uses TRBV10-3 and TRBJ1-2; D is unresolved. This CDR3 contains 15 residues. Germline CDR1 and CDR2: ENHRY and SYGVKD. V was clipped by 7 bases and J by 6 bases, with 21 bases between them. Written as DNA, the CDR3 is TGTGCCATCACCGGAAGACTGAATTTCGTAGATGGCTACACCTTC. It codes for CAITGRLNFVDGYTF.

This clone was observed once. The chain carries TRBV3-1 (or the pseudogene TRBV3-2) and TRBJ1-3; TRBD1 agrees at 9 bases. The CDR3 has 14 residues. Germline V gene data show CDR1 as LGHDT and CDR2 as YNNKEL (reference sequence). V was pared by 3 bases and J by 7 bases, with 4 bases of the junction left unmatched. The DNA of the CDR3 is TGTGCCAGCAGCCAGCACAGGGGGCGGAACACCATATATTTT. Protein: CASSQHRGRNTIYF.

In DNA form, the CDR3 reads TGCGCCAGCAGCCCCGTCCTAGCGGGCGAGCAGTACTTC. This encodes CASSPVLAGEQYF. The chain combines TRBV5-1 with TRBJ2-7; 8 bases align to TRBD2. CDR1 and CDR2 from the germline V gene are SGHRS and YFSETQ. Trimming at V came to 4 bases and at J to 6 bases, leaving 6 bases not matched to a gene. The CDR3 covers 13 residues. The full variable domain, completed using reference TRBV5-1 and TRBJ2-7, is KAGVTQTPRYLIKTRGQQVTLSCSPISGHRSVSWYQQTPGQGLQFLFEYFSETQRNKGNFPGRFSGRQFSNSRSEMNVSTLELGDSALYLCASSPVLAGEQYFGPGTRLTVT.